The T cell receptor beta chain described here comes from a study of early T cells in non-severe SARS-CoV-2 infection. Study-wide context: Sequencing used unsorted whole-blood bulk RNA, so chains lack pairing.

TCRdb reprocessed the 5' RACE reads with MiXCR, giving one entry per CDR3 protein. The sample lists some 60,000 distinct CDR3 sequences, less than 9.5% occurring once. The CDR3 extends over 14 amino acids. Germline assignment: CDR1 SEHNR and CDR2 FQNEAQ (reference sequence). V lost 6 bases and J lost 4, with 13 bases in between. The chain carries TRBV7-9 and TRBJ2-1, with D hard to call. The TCR was taken from an adult who was a healthcare worker with PCR-confirmed SARS-CoV-2 infection or an uninfected control (not recorded which). The specimen sequenced was whole blood. The CDR3 nucleotides read TGTGCCAGCAGTCCGGCAAGGCAATACAATGAGCAGTTCTTC. Translating gives CASSPARQYNEQFF.